This TCR beta chain was captured by sequencing in a study of blood T cell repertoires in COVID-19. About the study: Samples came from the United States, Italy and Spain, spanning acute and convalescent COVID-19. T cells, B-cell-depleted T cells, or PBMCs supplied cDNA or gDNA.

From germline, CDR1 is SGHVS and CDR2 FQNEAQ. This CDR3 contains 15 residues. The V end was cut by 5 bases, the J end by 0 bases, with 14 bases between. Generated by immunoSEQ multiplex PCR, the TCRdb table keeps only in-frame clones and is missing some. Seen here are 120,000 to 150,000 clones, 87% observed once, and the top ten hold about 37%. The clonotype was recovered from a man aged 45-65 years who had recovered from COVID-19. The material sequenced was peripheral blood. The chain uses TRBV7-8 and TRBJ2-7; D may be TRBD1 (6 bases). As DNA, the CDR3 is TGTGCCAGCAGCATCGACAGGTTCAACTCCTACGAGCAGTACTTC. It yields the protein CASSIDRFNSYEQYF.